The entry below describes one TCR beta chain. There is no known antigen for this receptor. Base-call qualities are not available, and no considerably larger clone is one nucleotide away. The TCR beta CDR3 regions were amplified from RNA transcripts. For the first round of RT-PCR on the TCR CDR3, the HTBI primer set was used together with the Qiagen OneStep RT-PCR kit. Libraries were constructed in a second round of multiplex PCR, after which size selection and purification were carried out. Paired-end sequencing of the libraries was performed with 100 bp reads on an Illumina HiSeq2000. Processing in the source paper ran as follows. SOAPnuke was used to process the raw data, throwing out any read that contained adapters or uncalled bases, had a mean Phred below 15, or lacked an exact constant-primer or identifier match. COPE v1.2.5 was used to merge high-quality paired reads, and clonotypes were defined as unique nucleotide sequences. MiTCR v1.1 was used to align clonotypes to the IMGT TRBV, TRBD and TRBJ reference segments. The analysis was restricted to V-J combinations with a frequency above 0.0001, which together covered over 99% of the repertoires. A TCS score was defined as the ratio between F50 (clonal expansion) and ExV (chaos), using BLOSUM62-based TCRdist between CDR3 peptides within each V-J. Welch's t-statistics and random forest reduced several hundred V-J features to some 14, which were used in a naive Bayes classifier (R e1071). TCRdb passed the public sequencing reads through fastp at Q25 and MiXCR, retaining productive beta sequences. Each record represents a unique CDR3 protein, reported with the most common genes and DNA among its rows. None of the V and J calls come from the authors' own analysis; TCRdb made them. The sample has fewer than 600,000 distinct CDR3 sequences on record, 12% to 15% of them singletons. Approximately 15% of the sample is held by the ten biggest clonotypes.

This entry is derived from a study of T cells in Graves' hyperthyroidism and ophthalmopathy (dated by TCRdb to the late 2010s). Looking at the study overall: Peripheral blood was sampled at the time of initial diagnosis, prior to any treatment. In addition, the study compared T-cell repertoires in thyroid tissue and in blood from six Graves' hyperthyroidism patients. After sampling, hyperthyroidism patients received methimazole starting at 30 mg daily, and ophthalmopathy patients received high-dose intravenous methylprednisolone. The 100 discovery patients were divided at random into training and test sets in a 7:3 ratio. TCR Vbeta CDR3 sequencing of 120 to 150 peripheral blood samples (over 40 ophthalmopathy, 70 to 85 hyperthyroidism and some 17 progressor patients) is reported in the paper. Prospective prediction of ophthalmopathy was tested in an independent validation cohort consisting of 18 to 20 hyperthyroidism patients and approximately 16 patients who later progressed to ophthalmopathy. TCR V-J signatures able to tell the groups apart were searched for in a discovery cohort of 100 patients, of whom more than 40 had Graves' ophthalmopathy and roughly 58 had stable Graves' hyperthyroidism.

Overall results and qualifications from the work: A 13 V-J signature model separated ophthalmopathy from stable hyperthyroidism, with 87.88% sensitivity and 81.08% specificity in cross-validation and 80%/75% in testing. During validation, the model predicted progression to ophthalmopathy a median of approximately 6 months ahead of onset, with roughly 65% sensitivity and 72.22% specificity. No statistical method was used to set the sample size in advance, and investigators knew the group allocation. Blood samples also contained most of the expanded thyroid clonotypes (frequency above 0.001), which suggests that blood repertoires may reflect thyroid immune responses.

Stable Graves' hyperthyroidism was defined as no progression to ophthalmopathy during 18 months of follow-up. Hyperthyroidism patients were aged 18 to 65 years and newly diagnosed, with disease duration of less than 2 months. Any patient with an uncontrolled infection, another autoimmune disease, pregnancy or lactation was excluded. Clinical symptoms, serum thyroxine and TRAb, thyroid ultrasound, and orbital computed tomography formed the basis for the diagnoses. PBMCs were separated from 8 to 10 ml of fresh peripheral blood using Ficoll-Paque density gradient centrifugation. Trizol reagent was used to extract total RNA, and RNA quality was then checked on an Agilent 2100 Bioanalyzer. Via the germline V gene, CDR1 is MNHEY and CDR2 SVGEGT. Here V drops 6 bases and J drops 2 bases, and the junction holds 17 bases not matched to any gene. The CDR3 contains 18 residues, cysteine and phenylalanine counted. Only the CDR3 part of the read is kept: 54 bases, read in frame from the first base.

The V and J segments used are TRBV6-2 or TRBV6-3 and TRBJ2-7; TRBD1 fits 9 bases in the junction. The TCR sequence derives from a woman aged 40 to 50 with Graves' hyperthyroidism. The sample comprised blood. For the CDR3, the sequence is CASSAFTTGGSRTYEQYF. Read as DNA, the sequence is TGTGCCAGCAGCGCCTTTACAACAGGGGGCTCCCGGACCTACGAGCAGTACTTC.